One and the same sample provided the 5 T cell receptor beta chains below, sequenced in a study of human CD8 memory T cell subsets. The TCR beta sequencing libraries came from UMI-labeled 5' RACE. TCRdb re-called the 5' RACE reads and catalogs CDR3 proteins one per entry, DNA excluded. The sample holds roughly 10,000 distinct CDR3 sequences. Sequencing was done on a sample of CD8+ stem-like memory T cells (TSCM and TCM) sorted from PBMCs. Documented subset: stem-like memory CD8 T cells (TSTEM), CCR7+ PD-1- TIGIT-. The receptors here all came from a human donor in good health.

V usage is TRBV3-1 and J usage is TRBJ2-1; TCRdb indicates TRBD1, and absent DNA this call remains unverified. CDR3 length equals 16 residues. Germline V gene sequence: CDR1 LGHDT, CDR2 YNNKEL (reference sequence). The CDR3: CASSQFPGGAYNEQFF.

The chain has TRBV9 and TRBJ2-1; the TRBD1 assignment by TCRdb is unverifiable without DNA. Germline V CDR1 and CDR2: SGDLS, YYNGEE. The CDR3 runs to 14 residues. CDR3 sequence reads: CASSVEGGYNEQFF.

This chain connects TRBV27 to TRBJ2-7; without DNA, the TCRdb call of TRBD1 cannot be checked. The length of the CDR3 is 15 residues. Germline V CDR1 and CDR2: MNHEY, SMNVEV (reference sequence). The CDR3 loop is CASRARDRVAYEQYF.

This chain joins TRBV2 and TRBJ2-6. Germline loops: CDR1 SNHLY, CDR2 FYNNEI. The CDR3 is made up of 16 amino acids. The CDR3 spells CASREDSISGANVLTF.

CDR3 region: CASTPRPGSGQGYTGELFF. The V gene is TRBV11-3, the J gene TRBJ2-2; TCRdb's assignment of TRBD1 cannot be checked, as there is no DNA. Germline CDR1 reads SGHNT; CDR2 reads YENEEA. The CDR3 contains 19 residues.